Presented here are 25 T cell receptor beta chains from one specimen sequenced in a study of T cells in Graves' hyperthyroidism and ophthalmopathy. TCR beta CDR3 regions were amplified from RNA transcripts. Initially, a first-round RT-PCR of the TCR CDR3 employed the HTBI primer set. TCRdb recomputed calls from the multiplex PCR reads with MiXCR, one row per CDR3 protein. The sample lists about 380,000 distinct CDR3 sequences, around an eighth seen once, with 20% in the top ten. Sequenced sample: blood. The receptors here all came from a man aged 25-45 years with Graves' hyperthyroidism that later progressed to Graves' ophthalmopathy.

The rearrangement joins TRBV27 to TRBJ2-7; TRBD1 matches 8 bases. The V gene's germline CDR1 is MNHEY and CDR2 SMNVEV (reference sequence). With 0 bases clipped from V and 3 bases from J, the junction kept 10 bases outside the gene matches. The CDR3 has 17 residues. CDR3 in amino acids: CASSLSGRQGAGYEQYF. The CDR3 DNA reads TGTGCCAGCAGTTTATCTGGGAGGCAGGGGGCGGGCTACGAGCAGTACTTC.

This clonotype was observed many times. The rearrangement links TRBV28 to TRBJ2-7; the D is unclear. This CDR3 has 15 residues. CDR1 MDHEN and CDR2 SYDVKM come from the germline V gene. The V and J ends lost 5 bases and 6 bases respectively, with 20 bases between them. The CDR3 sequence is CASSPEHPSLFEQYF. The CDR3 DNA reads as TGTGCCAGCAGTCCCGAGCACCCATCCCTTTTCGAGCAGTACTTC.

This chain links TRBV4-1 with TRBJ1-2; no clear D. Germline loops: CDR1 MGHRA, CDR2 YSYEKL. The CDR3 is made up of 16 amino acids. The ends were cut back, 1 base at V and 9 bases at J, with 21 bases in the middle. The CDR3 nucleotides are TGCGCCAGCAGCCAAGGGACTATGGTGCCCAGTATAAGCTACACCTTC. Amino acids: CASSQGTMVPSISYTF.

This clonotype has just a few counts. V gene TRBV20-1 combines with J gene TRBJ1-2, with D possibly matching TRBD1 (6 bases). The CDR3 loop spans 14 amino acids. Germline V gene data show CDR1 as DFQATT and CDR2 as SNEGSKA (reference sequence). V was cut by 6 bases and J by 8 bases, with 22 bases left in between. The chain's CDR3 is CSAQETAGVLGYTF. CDR3 DNA: TGCAGTGCCCAAGAGACGGCAGGGGTGTTGGGCTACACCTTC.

The chain recombines TRBV19 with TRBJ2-1; TRBD1 agrees at 9 bases. CDR3 length: 15 amino acids. V shed 3 bases, J shed 4 bases, and the junction held 4 bases outside the gene matches. Germline V CDR1 and CDR2: LNHDA, SQIVND (reference sequence). The CDR3 sequence is CASSISQGAYNEQFF. CDR3 DNA sequence: TGTGCCAGTAGTATTTCACAGGGGGCTTACAATGAGCAGTTCTTC.

This rearrangement joins TRBV13 to TRBJ2-5, with TRBD1 matching 7 bases. V trimming: 6 bases; J trimming: 4 bases; junction bases outside the gene matches: 5. The CDR3 length is 13 residues. The germline CDR1 and CDR2 sequences are PRHDT and FYEKMQ (reference sequence). DNA of the CDR3: TGTGCCAGCAGTTGGACAGGTGTAGAGACCCAGTACTTC. This encodes CASSWTGVETQYF.

A remark on this clonotype: This clone may be a read error of a much larger clone one base away. The J gene is TRBJ2-1, the V gene TRBV20-1; 11 bases map to TRBD1. The CDR3 sequence is 15 residues long. Germline CDR1 DFQATT, CDR2 SNEGSKA (reference sequence). The CDR3 region is CSAYLRDRGRNGQFF. CDR3 sequence (DNA): TGCAGTGCCTACCTAAGGGACAGGGGGAGAAATGGGCAGTTCTTC.

As to this clonotype: A read error may be the cause here, since a much bigger clone is one base away. This chain joins TRBV20-1 and TRBJ2-3; D ambiguous. The CDR3 consists of 14 residues. Germline V gene sequence: CDR1 DFQATT, CDR2 SNEGSKA (reference sequence). The CDR3 bases are TGCAGTGCTAGAGATCTCGTGTCATCAGATACGCGGTATTTT. It yields the protein CSARDLVSSDTRYF.

A note on this clonotype: Mismatch with germline at one junction end may stem from a read error. The gene calls are TRBV27 and TRBJ2-1; 10 bases are shared with TRBD1. Germline V lookup: CDR1 MNHEY, CDR2 SMNVEV (reference sequence). The CDR3 has 14 amino acids. The CDR3 DNA reads TGTCCCAGCAGTTCAGGGACAGGGGACAATGAGCAGTTCTTC. Translated, it gives CPSSSGTGDNEQFF.

In its sample, this clonotype was seen many times. This rearrangement joins TRBV13 to TRBJ1-2; TRBD1 matches 9 bases. The CDR3 length is 15 residues. The germline CDR1 and CDR2 sequences are PRHDT and FYEKMQ (reference sequence). V gave up 5 bases and J gave up 6 bases; unmatched junction bases: 10. CDR3 nucleotide sequence: TGTGCCAGCAGCCGATTTAGCGGGACAGGGCATGGCTACACCTTC. This translates into CASSRFSGTGHGYTF. Looking up the rest from reference TRBV13 and TRBJ1-2 gives the full variable domain: AAGVIQSPRHLIKEKRETATLKCYPIPRHDTVYWYQQGPGQDPQFLISFYEKMQSDKGSIPDRFSAQQFSDYHSELNMSSLELGDSALYFCASSRFSGTGHGYTFGSGTRLTVV.

This clonotype was recorded many times. In DNA, the CDR3 is TGCGCCAGCAGCTTGGAAGAGGGTGGATCACCCCTCCACTTT. It yields the protein CASSLEEGGSPLHF. The gene calls are TRBV5-1 and TRBJ1-6; D gene unclear. V was pared by 0 bases and J by 10 bases, with 11 bases between. Germline V gene lookup returns CDR1 SGHRS and CDR2 YFSETQ. The CDR3 runs 14 residues.

The table lists this clonotype with many counts. This sequence joins TRBV12-3 or TRBV12-4 and TRBJ2-5; D may be TRBD1 (6 bases). V was pared by 1 base and J by 4 bases, with 7 bases between. This CDR3 region has 13 residues. In DNA form, the CDR3 reads TGTGCCAGCAGTTTAGGGGGGCTAGAGACCCAGTACTTC. As protein: CASSLGGLETQYF.

A remark on this clonotype: A much larger clone is a single base away; this may be a read error. The chain uses TRBV4-1 and TRBJ1-1, with D possibly being TRBD1 (5 bases). The germline V gene encodes CDR1 MGHRA and CDR2 YSYEKL. The CDR3 has 13 amino acids. CDR3 bases: TGCGCCGGCAGCCAAGCTGGGGGAGCTGAAGCTTTCTTT. This codes for CAGSQAGGAEAFF.

The rearrangement links TRBV12-5 to TRBJ2-2; a weak D match, TRBD1 (6 bases). V was pared by 7 bases and J by 1 base, with 13 bases between. The germline V gene encodes CDR1 LGHNT and CDR2 FRNRAP. CDR3 size: 15 residues. The CDR3 loop is CASVWAGVNTGELFF. CDR3 bases: TGTGCTAGTGTCTGGGCAGGGGTGAACACCGGGGAGCTGTTTTTT.

This clonotype was seen many times. This chain joins TRBV11-2 and TRBJ2-1; 7 bases are a match to TRBD1. CDR1 is SGHAT, CDR2 FQNNGV, per germline. After removal of 0 bases from V and 4 bases from J, the junction contained 3 bases not matched to a gene. There are 15 residues in the CDR3. This chain's CDR3 is CASSLDTGAYNEQFF. As DNA, the CDR3 is TGTGCCAGCAGCTTAGACACAGGGGCATACAATGAGCAGTTCTTC.

This clonotype was counted a few times. The chain has TRBV6-1 and TRBJ2-1, with D unresolved. The germline CDR1 and CDR2 sequences are MNHNS and SASEGT. The CDR3 is made up of 15 amino acids. Trimming cost V 5 bases and J 0 bases, with 11 bases left between them. CDR3 nucleotide sequence: TGTGCCAGCAGTCCGCTAGGTATCTCCTACAATGAGCAGTTCTTC. This translates into CASSPLGISYNEQFF.

This clonotype has just a few counts. V is TRBV12-3 or TRBV12-4 and J is TRBJ2-7; the match to TRBD1 covers 10 bases. J gave up 6 bases and V 4 bases, and 9 bases lay outside the gene matches. This CDR3 has 15 amino acids. CDR3 amino acids: CASSWVGDRGREQYF. The CDR3 bases are TGTGCCAGCAGTTGGGTTGGAGACAGGGGGCGCGAGCAGTACTTC.

This chain connects TRBV11-2 to TRBJ1-2; D not certain. This CDR3 region has 12 residues. CDR1 and CDR2 from the germline V gene are SGHAT and FQNNGV. V was cut by 5 bases and J by 7 bases, with 11 bases left in between. CDR3 sequence reads: CASSPSGSGYTF. The CDR3 DNA sequence: TGTGCCAGCAGCCCCTCGGGATCTGGCTACACCTTC.

This clonotype showed up many times. V gene TRBV5-1 combines with J gene TRBJ1-1, with D unresolved. V lost 0 bases, J lost 7 bases, and 7 bases lay in between. CDR1 is SGHRS and CDR2 is YFSETQ in the germline V gene. The CDR3 spans 12 residues. CDR3 protein: CASSLAVGEAFF. The CDR3 nucleotides read TGCGCCAGCAGCTTGGCCGTCGGTGAAGCTTTCTTT.

CDR3 in amino acids: CASSHTGTGTHEQYV. Written as DNA, the CDR3 is TGTGCCAGCAGTCACACCGGGACAGGGACACACGAGCAGTACGTC. This chain uses TRBV6-5 with TRBJ2-7; TRBD1 agrees at 9 bases. V dropped 5 bases and J dropped 5; count of bases not matched to a gene: 10. The CDR3 sequence is 15 residues long. Germline-derived CDR1 and CDR2 are MNHEY and SVGAGI.

The chain couples TRBV20-1 to TRBJ1-5; unclear D gene. CDR3 length: 14 residues. V gave up 0 bases and J gave up 0 bases, with 6 bases separating them. CDR1 and CDR2 (germline): DFQATT, SNEGSKA (reference sequence). The CDR3 bases are TGCAGTGCTAGAGAGGTGAATAGCAATCAGCCCCAGCATTTT. Protein sequence: CSAREVNSNQPQHF.

The chain recombines TRBV20-1 with TRBJ1-5; possible D gene TRBD1, 6 bases. This CDR3 comprises 13 residues. Per the germline V gene, CDR1 is DFQATT and CDR2 is SNEGSKA (reference sequence). Between the trimmed V and J ends, which lost 4 bases and 7 bases, there was a span of 14 bases. CDR3 in DNA: TGCAGTGCTAAATGGGGGGCACGACAGCCCCAGCATTTT. Protein: CSAKWGARQPQHF.

There are many counts of this clonotype. The chain uses TRBV27 and TRBJ1-1; D is possibly TRBD1 (6 bases). Per the germline V gene, CDR1 is MNHEY and CDR2 is SMNVEV (reference sequence). Trimming shortened V by 3 bases and J by 10 bases, and 15 bases separated the two germline ends. The CDR3 length is 13 residues. The CDR3 loop reads CASSLVQGYVAFF. CDR3 DNA: TGTGCCAGCAGTTTGGTCCAGGGGTACGTAGCTTTCTTT.

This clonotype was counted at least ten times. This chain joins TRBV12-3 or TRBV12-4 and TRBJ2-3; D remains ambiguous. V was clipped by 1 base and J by 3 bases, with 5 bases between them. The CDR3 is 13 amino acids. For the CDR3, the DNA is TGTGCCAGCAGTTTAGGGCAAACAGATACGCAGTATTTT. Protein: CASSLGQTDTQYF.

This clonotype was seen ten or more times. The gene calls are TRBV12-3 or TRBV12-4 and TRBJ2-2, with 12 bases aligning to TRBD1. The CDR3 extends over 17 amino acids. V lost 6 bases, J lost 2 bases, and 7 bases stayed unmatched. CDR3 amino acids: CASRRGQGAINTGELFF. The CDR3 DNA reads TGTGCCAGCAGGAGGGGACAGGGGGCTATTAACACCGGGGAGCTGTTTTTT.